Listed below are T cell receptor beta chains from one sample, sequenced in a study of beta chain features in type 1 diabetes. Sequencing used immunoSEQ multiplex PCR; TCRdb keeps in-frame clones, though not all of them. Counted here are around 250,000 clones, about 14% occurring once; the ten biggest clones make up 0.026%. Sequencing was performed on naive CD4+ T cells from blood. The source is a woman aged 40 to 50 in good health. CDR3s include the opening cysteine and the closing phenylalanine or tryptophan. A D gene is named only where the DNA matches it firmly. Clone size, where shown, is once, few, many, or a class for clones that have expanded.

>TRBV5-4|.|TRBJ1-2|.
TGTGCCAGCAGGTCCTTGGGCGTCTATGGCTACACCTTC
CASRSLGVYGYTF
>TRBV5-5|.|TRBJ1-1|.
TGTGCCAGCAGCTTGGGGTGGGGGGGCACTGAAGCTTTCTTT
CASSLGWGGTEAFF
>TRBV29-1|few|TRBJ2-5|.
TGCAGCGTTGAAGATCAGGGGCTAGCGGCCGGGGGGACCCAGTACTTC
CSVEDQGLAAGGTQYF
>TRBV18|.|TRBJ2-5|.
TGTGCCAGCTCACCAGGACAGAACCAAGAGACCCAGTACTTC
CASSPGQNQETQYF
>TRBV10-3|.|TRBJ1-1|.
TGTGCCATCAGGGTGGGGGCCCCTAACACTGAAGCTTTCTTT
CAIRVGAPNTEAFF
>TRBV7-6|few|TRBJ2-1|TRBD1
TGTGCCAGCAGACCCCGACAGGGGTCCACCTACAATGAGCAGTTCTTC
CASRPRQGSTYNEQFF
>TRBV9|.|TRBJ2-7|TRBD1
TGTGCCAGCAGCGTAGGGGGGACAGGTCTCTACGAGCAGTACTTC
CASSVGGTGLYEQYF
>TRBV6-5|.|TRBJ2-7|TRBD1
TGTGCCAGCAGTTGGGGAAGGACAGGGGACTACGAGCAGTACTTC
CASSWGRTGDYEQYF
>TRBV6-1|.|TRBJ2-5|TRBD2
TGTGCCAGCAGCGTAGCGGGCCAAGAGACCCAGTACTTC
CASSVAGQETQYF
>TRBV5-4|.|TRBJ2-7|.
TGTGCCAGCAGCTCCCAGGGCGGATACGAGCAGTACTTC
CASSSQGGYEQYF
>TRBV19|few|TRBJ2-1|.
TGTGCCAGTAGTATACCAGGGGGGAGCTCCTACAATGAGCAGTTCTTC
CASSIPGGSSYNEQFF
>TRBV6-4|.|TRBJ2-1|.
TGTGCCAGCAGTGGATACCTGGGGAGCTCCTACAATGAGCAGTTCTTC
CASSGYLGSSYNEQFF
>TRBV2|.|TRBJ1-5|.
TGTGCCAGCAGTGAAGGTGGAGGTCCCAATCAGCCCCAGCATTTT
CASSEGGGPNQPQHF
>TRBV27|.|TRBJ1-2|TRBD1
TGTGCCAGCAGTTTCCAAGACAGGGGAGGCTACACCTTC
CASSFQDRGGYTF
>TRBV14|.|TRBJ2-7|.
TGTGCCAGCAGCCAAGAAATGGCGGGTCAATACGAGCAGTACTTC
CASSQEMAGQYEQYF
>TRBV20-1|.|TRBJ2-7|.
TGCAGTGTTAGGGACTTGGTCGAGCAGTACTTC
CSVRDLVEQYF
>TRBV5-1|.|TRBJ1-4|TRBD1
TGCGCCAGCAGCTTCGGTTGGGGACCGGGACAGGGGACAAAACTGTTTTTT
CASSFGWGPGQGTKLFF
>TRBV29-1|few|TRBJ1-3|.
TGCAGCGTTGGACACGCTGGAAACACCATATATTTT
CSVGHAGNTIYF
>TRBV5-6|.|TRBJ2-3|.
TGTGCCAGCAGCTCGCGCCAAAGTGGTGAAGAGCAGTATTTT
CASSSRQSGEEQYF
>TRBV18|.|TRBJ1-2|.
TGTGCCAGCTCACCGGACAGACATGGCTACACCTTC
CASSPDRHGYTF
>TRBV21-1|few|TRBJ1-1|.
TGTGCCAGCAGCAAAACGCACCCCGGCACGGGTACAGCGGACACTGAAGCTTTCTTT
CASSKTHPGTGTADTEAFF
>TRBV4-2|.|TRBJ2-3|TRBD2
TGTGCCAGCAGCCAAGAAGGGACTACTGGCACAGATACGCAGTATTTT
CASSQEGTTGTDTQYF
>TRBV25-1|few|TRBJ2-7|.
TGTGCCAGCAGGGGGGACACCTCCTACGAGCAGTACTTC
CASRGDTSYEQYF
>TRBV5-1|few|TRBJ2-5|TRBD1
TGCGCCAGCACCCAGGGGACAGGGTCAGAGACCCAGTACTTC
CASTQGTGSETQYF
>TRBV7-6|.|TRBJ2-3|.
TGTGCCAGCAGCGGGGGATCGGGGGACAGCACAGATACGCAGTATTTT
CASSGGSGDSTDTQYF
>TRBV6-1|.|TRBJ2-7|TRBD2
TGTGCCAGCAGCGGGGGGTCCTACGAGCAGTACTTC
CASSGGSYEQYF
>TRBV6-5|few|TRBJ2-3|.
TGTGCCAGCAGTTACTCGACAACAGATACGCAGTATTTT
CASSYSTTDTQYF
>TRBV7-9|.|TRBJ2-5|TRBD1
TGTGCCGGGCAGGGGGCGAAAGAGACCCAGTACTTC
CAGQGAKETQYF
>TRBV5-4|.|TRBJ2-3|TRBD2
TGTGCCAGCAGCGGAACTAGCGGGGGACGATTCGGCGGCACAGATACGCAGTATTTT
CASSGTSGGRFGGTDTQYF
>TRBV29-1|.|TRBJ1-1|.
TGCAGCGTTAGCCCGAGACTGATGAACACTGAAGCTTTCTTT
CSVSPRLMNTEAFF
>TRBV11-2|few|TRBJ2-1|.
TGTGCCAGCAGCTTAGCGTGGACTCACAATGAGCAGTTCTTC
CASSLAWTHNEQFF
>TRBV5-4|few|TRBJ2-3|TRBD2
TGTGCCAGCAGCTTAAAACTAGCGGGGGGACGCACAGATACGCAGTATTTT
CASSLKLAGGRTDTQYF
>TRBV9|.|TRBJ2-3|TRBD1
TGTGCCAGCAGCCCATGGACAGGGGACACAGATACGCAGTATTTT
CASSPWTGDTDTQYF
>TRBV6-5|few|TRBJ1-1|.
TGTGCCAGCAGGCGGGGTATGGCTGAAGCTTTCTTT
CASRRGMAEAFF
>TRBV7-9|few|TRBJ1-4|.
TGTGCCAGCAGCCTATCGACGGGGAGTAATGAAAAACTGTTTTTT
CASSLSTGSNEKLFF
>TRBV5-1|.|TRBJ2-1|.
TGCGCCAGCAGCTTGGGGGTCCGGGGACTGACATACAATGAGCAGTTCTTC
CASSLGVRGLTYNEQFF
>TRBV19|few|TRBJ1-1|.
TGTGCCAGTAGTTTCACCCCGGGACAAATGAACACTGAAGCTTTCTTT
CASSFTPGQMNTEAFF
>TRBV6-6|few|TRBJ2-7|TRBD2
TGTGCCAGCACCTGGACTAGCATATCTTACGAGCAGTACTTC
CASTWTSISYEQYF
>TRBV5-1|.|TRBJ1-5|.
TGCGCCAGCAGCTTGGCAGAAAATCAGCCCCAGCATTTT
CASSLAENQPQHF
>TRBV19|.|TRBJ1-1|TRBD1
TGTGCCAGTAGCTGGGACCGGACAGGCCCGAACACTGAAGCTTTCTTT
CASSWDRTGPNTEAFF
>TRBV19|.|TRBJ2-5|TRBD2
TGTGCCAGTAGTATCCCGGGACTAGGGGATGAGACCCAGTACTTC
CASSIPGLGDETQYF
>TRBV6-6|.|TRBJ1-6|TRBD1
TGTGCCAGCAAGCTCGACAGGGTGGTAGGTTCACCCCTCCACTTT
CASKLDRVVGSPLHF
>TRBV19|.|TRBJ2-2|.
TGTGCCAGTAGTATGCGCTTTCAAGAGACCGGGGAGCTGTTTTTT
CASSMRFQETGELFF
>TRBV7-9|.|TRBJ1-4|TRBD1
TGTGCCAGCAGCGAACTACAGGGGACTAATGAAAAACTGTTTTTT
CASSELQGTNEKLFF
>TRBV10-3|few|TRBJ1-1|.
TGTGCCATCAGGGACAGTAACACTGAAGCTTTCTTT
CAIRDSNTEAFF
>TRBV11-2|few|TRBJ2-1|.
TGTGCCAGCAGCGCGGGACAGTTATACAATGAGCAGTTCTTC
CASSAGQLYNEQFF
>TRBV5-1|few|TRBJ1-3|.
TGCGCCAGCAGCTTGGCAGTCCGGGGGAGCTCTGGAAACACCATATATTTT
CASSLAVRGSSGNTIYF
>TRBV5-4|few|TRBJ2-5|.
TGTGCCAGCACCATGGGGGCGGGCCAAGAGACCCAGTACTTC
CASTMGAGQETQYF
>TRBV19|few|TRBJ1-2|.
TGTGCCAGTACCATTCTACAGGGATATGGCTACACCTTC
CASTILQGYGYTF
>TRBV7-2|few|TRBJ1-4|.
TGTGCCAGCAGGGCCCAGGGCTCAACTAATGAAAAACTGTTTTTT
CASRAQGSTNEKLFF
>TRBV6-1|few|TRBJ2-5|.
TGTGCCAGCAGTGAAGGCTGGTGGGGGGGGCTTGAAGAGACCCAGTACTTC
CASSEGWWGGLEETQYF